This T cell receptor (beta chain) was sequenced in a study of T cells after posttransplantation cyclophosphamide. The CDR3 totals 13 residues. Unmatched junction bases numbered 8, after V lost 6 bases and J lost 6 bases. Germline V lookup: CDR1 SGHNT, CDR2 YYREEE (reference sequence). Generated by immunoSEQ multiplex PCR, the TCRdb table keeps only in-frame clones and is missing some. Singletons are absent from the sample, which has 8,000 to 10,000 clones. A marrow graft followed busulfan-fludarabine conditioning, with cyclophosphamide on days +3 and +4. This clone appeared many times. V is TRBV5-4 and J is TRBJ1-1; TRBD1 matches at 7 bases. The sample was PBMCs, taken approximately 380 days after allogeneic stem cell transplant with posttransplant cyclophosphamide. The receptor was isolated from a male patient aged 45-59 years who received an allogeneic stem cell transplant from a related donor and was CMV-positive. The graft donor may be the source of some T cells. The CDR3 loop is CASTETGRAEAFF. In nucleotides, the CDR3 is TGTGCCAGCACCGAGACAGGGCGCGCTGAAGCTTTCTTT.